These 26 T cell receptor beta chains came from one sample sequenced in a study of cytomegalovirus exposure and HLA in healthy donors. PCR primers comprised 60 Vbeta and 13 Jbeta primers. Only in-frame clones appear in the TCRdb table, and some are missing; sequencing was by immunoSEQ multiplex PCR. Of roughly 150,000 clones detected, roughly 79% appear once; the ten largest clones hold roughly 0.7%. Sequencing input: PBMCs. These TCRs come from a male donor in good health and CMV-seronegative.

This clone was recorded a few times. This chain connects TRBV15 to TRBJ2-7; the D is unclear. The CDR3 spans 12 residues. The germline V gene has CDR1 LNHNV and CDR2 YYDKDF (reference sequence). Trimming shortened V by 0 bases and J by 3 bases, and 3 bases separated the two germline ends. CDR3 residues: CATSRDRYEQYF. The CDR3, as DNA: TGTGCCACCAGCAGAGACCGCTACGAGCAGTACTTC. The full variable domain, completed using reference TRBV15 and TRBJ2-7, is DAMVIQNPRYQVTQFGKPVTLSCSQTLNHNVMYWYQQKSSQAPKLLFHYYDKDFNNEADTPDNFQSRRPNTSFCFLDIRSPGLGDTAMYLCATSRDRYEQYFGPGTRLTVT.

The genes are TRBV11-3 and TRBJ2-3, with D perhaps TRBD2 (5 bases). The CDR3 covers 15 residues. Germline-derived CDR1 and CDR2 are SGHNT and YENEEA. The germline V and J ends were trimmed by 5 bases and 0 bases, with 12 bases remaining between them. This chain's CDR3 is CASSHLRRSTDTQYF. The CDR3 DNA sequence: TGTGCCAGCAGCCACCTCAGGAGGAGCACAGATACGCAGTATTTT.

V usage is TRBV5-4 and J usage is TRBJ2-2; 9 bases match TRBD1. CDR1 and CDR2 from the germline V gene are SGHNT and YYREEE (reference sequence). Losses at the gene ends were 3 bases for V and 4 bases for J; bases not matched to a gene: 10. The CDR3 runs 17 residues. CDR3 sequence: CASSSGRDRAPTGELFF. CDR3 nucleotide sequence: TGTGCCAGCAGCTCCGGACGGGACAGGGCACCCACCGGGGAGCTGTTTTTT.

This chain joins TRBV18 and TRBJ2-2; TRBD1 matches 10 bases. J was trimmed by 1 base and V by 5 bases; bases with no gene match: 4. The CDR3 runs 16 residues. Germline CDR1 is KGHSH and CDR2 is LQKENI. This CDR3 is CASSSDRGKNTGELFF. CDR3 DNA sequence: TGTGCCAGCTCATCGGACAGGGGGAAGAACACCGGGGAGCTGTTTTTT.

The V gene is TRBV5-1, the J gene TRBJ1-2, with a tentative D call TRBD1 (5 bases). The V end was cut by 4 bases, the J end by 5 bases, with 15 bases between. The CDR3 totals 14 residues. Germline-derived CDR1 and CDR2 are SGHRS and YFSETQ. CDR3 DNA sequence: TGCGCCAGCAGCCACACTGACAGCTCGTATGGCTACACCTTC. It is translated as CASSHTDSSYGYTF.

This rearrangement joins TRBV29-1 to TRBJ2-4; 10 bases align to TRBD1. V trimming: 3 bases; J trimming: 6 bases; junction bases outside the gene matches: 8. There are 15 residues in the CDR3. CDR1 is SQVTM, CDR2 ANQGSEA, per germline. CDR3 in amino acids: CSVEDSGQGRNIQYF. In DNA form, the CDR3 reads TGCAGCGTTGAGGACTCGGGACAGGGGAGAAACATTCAGTACTTC.

The count of this clone is one. The genes are TRBV2 and TRBJ2-5, with D uncertain. The CDR3 runs to 12 residues. Trimming shortened V by 2 bases and J by 4 bases, and 5 bases separated the two germline ends. Germline loops: CDR1 SNHLY, CDR2 FYNNEI. CDR3 loop: CASSELGETQYF. For the CDR3, the DNA is TGTGCCAGCAGTGAACTCGGAGAGACCCAGTACTTC.

V and J are TRBV2 and TRBJ1-2, with 7 bases matching TRBD1. J lost 4 bases, V lost 7 bases, and 3 bases had no gene match. Germline V CDR1 and CDR2: SNHLY, FYNNEI. There are 12 residues in the CDR3. The CDR3 bases are TGTGCCAGCAAGGGGGCATTCTATGGCTACACCTTC. Amino acid sequence: CASKGAFYGYTF.

V usage is TRBV6-4 and J usage is TRBJ2-3; TRBD1 agrees at 7 bases. This CDR3 comprises 14 residues. J gave up 0 bases and V 3 bases, and 0 bases lay outside the gene matches. Germline CDR1 is MRHNA and CDR2 is SNTAGT. The CDR3 DNA is TGTGCCAGCAGTGAAGGGGGCAGCACAGATACGCAGTATTTT. Its translation: CASSEGGSTDTQYF.

This clone was seen a single time. V gene TRBV30 combines with J gene TRBJ1-2, with TRBD1 matching 8 bases. CDR3 size: 13 residues. The germline CDR1 and CDR2 sequences are GTSNPN and SVGIG (reference sequence). The V and J ends lost 3 bases and 7 bases, in that order; junction bases with no gene match: 7. The CDR3 sequence: CAWRDRADGGYTF. Written as DNA, the CDR3 is TGTGCCTGGAGGGACAGGGCAGACGGTGGCTACACCTTC.

The chain links TRBV9 to TRBJ1-6; D is uncertain. Germline V gives CDR1 SGDLS, CDR2 YYNGEE. The CDR3 covers 14 residues. V shed 0 bases and J shed 9 bases, with 10 bases lying between them. The CDR3 nucleotides are TGTGCCAGCAGCGTAGCCCCGCGTGGTTCACCCCTCCACTTT. Protein product: CASSVAPRGSPLHF.

V and J are TRBV5-4 and TRBJ2-3; the D gene is possibly TRBD2 (6 bases). The CDR3 length is 17 residues. The V gene lost 3 bases and the J gene lost 2 bases, with 19 bases spanning the gap. Germline values: CDR1 SGHNT, CDR2 YYREEE (reference sequence). The CDR3, as DNA: TGTGCCAGCAGCTCGCCCCTCCCGGGAGCTACCACAGATACGCAGTATTTT. It is translated as CASSSPLPGATTDTQYF.

CDR3 DNA: TGTGCCAGCAGTGAACCCCAGGGCCGGAGTACAGATACGCAGTATTTT. Its translation: CASSEPQGRSTDTQYF. The rearrangement joins TRBV2 to TRBJ2-3; weak D call: TRBD1 (5 bases). The V end lost 2 bases, the J end lost 3 bases, and 15 bases lay between the germline ends. This CDR3 is built from 16 residues. Germline CDR1 is SNHLY and CDR2 is FYNNEI.

The rearrangement links TRBV6-1 to TRBJ2-7; 12 nucleotides align to TRBD2. The length of the CDR3 is 15 residues. V was clipped by 3 bases and J by 4 bases; unmatched bases: 4. Germline CDR1 reads MNHNS; CDR2 reads SASEGT. As DNA, the CDR3 is TGTGCCAGCAGTGATTCGGGACTAGCGGGTTACGAGCAGTACTTC. This codes for CASSDSGLAGYEQYF.

The gene calls are TRBV2 and TRBJ1-1; D unresolved. This CDR3 is 14 amino acids long. The V and J ends lost 7 bases and 4 bases respectively, with 16 bases between them. In germline, CDR1 is SNHLY, CDR2 FYNNEI. CDR3 sequence (DNA): TGTGCCAGCACTTTGGAGGGCAGAAGCACTGAAGCTTTCTTT. Residues: CASTLEGRSTEAFF.

This chain connects TRBV4-3 to TRBJ1-6; 12 nucleotides align to TRBD1. Germline V lookup: CDR1 LGHNA, CDR2 YSLEER. The CDR3 has 15 residues. Trimming took 1 base from V and 16 from J; bases not matched to a gene: 8. The CDR3 DNA is TGCGCCAGCAGCCAAGCCCGGGACAGGGGGCGAGATCTCCACTTT. It translates to CASSQARDRGRDLHF.

The chain couples TRBV9 to TRBJ2-7; 12 nucleotides agree with TRBD1. Per the germline V gene, CDR1 is SGDLS and CDR2 is YYNGEE. This CDR3 region has 15 residues. V trimming: 2 bases; J trimming: 9 bases; junction bases outside the gene matches: 9. The CDR3 nucleotides are TGTGCCAGCAGCGTTACACCGGGACAGGGGGCTTTGCAGTACTTC. Its protein product is CASSVTPGQGALQYF.

The CDR3 here is CASSPLIWTGEYNEQFF. CDR3 DNA sequence: TGTGCCAGCTCACCTTTAATCTGGACAGGGGAATACAATGAGCAGTTCTTC. The chain joins TRBV18 to TRBJ2-1; 9 bases agree with TRBD1. The J segment lost 4 bases and the V segment lost 3 bases, leaving 10 bases of the junction unmatched. Germline values: CDR1 KGHSH, CDR2 LQKENI. The CDR3 is made up of 17 amino acids.

CDR3 DNA: TGTGCCAGCAGCGTAGGGGACAGGGGTACTGAAGCTTTCTTT. It translates to CASSVGDRGTEAFF. This rearrangement joins TRBV9 to TRBJ1-1, with 10 bases that match TRBD1. Trimming cost V 0 bases and J 5 bases; bases outside gene matches: 1. The CDR3 consists of 14 residues. CDR1 is SGDLS, CDR2 YYNGEE, per germline.

The rearrangement uses TRBV5-1 and TRBJ2-5; 10 nucleotides agree with TRBD1. The CDR3 totals 13 residues. J gave up 5 bases and V 9 bases, and 7 bases lay outside the gene matches. Germline V gene sequence: CDR1 SGHRS, CDR2 YFSETQ. The CDR3 reads CATLTGGGETQYF. CDR3 sequence (DNA): TGCGCCACCTTGACAGGGGGCGGGGAGACCCAGTACTTC.

V and J are TRBV6-6 and TRBJ1-2; a weak D match, TRBD1 (6 bases). This CDR3 is built from 14 residues. Trimming pared 8 bases from V and 4 bases from J, leaving 17 bases between. Germline values: CDR1 MNHNY, CDR2 SVGAGI (reference sequence). The CDR3 loop is CASRRGEGGYGYTF. CDR3 DNA sequence: TGTGCCAGCCGAAGAGGGGAGGGGGGCTATGGCTACACCTTC.

For this clone: The junction does not match germline at one end; this may be a read error. The chain is built from TRBV9 and TRBJ1-1; a weak D match, TRBD1 (6 bases). Germline loops: CDR1 SGDLS, CDR2 YYNGEE. The CDR3 totals 12 residues. CDR3 bases: TGCTCGGGGGGGCCCCTGGACACTGAAGCTTTCTTT. The encoded protein is CSGGPLDTEAFF.

This chain joins TRBV18 and TRBJ2-2; D is undetermined. Germline V CDR1 and CDR2: KGHSH, LQKENI. Trimming shortened V by 0 bases and J by 1 base, and 15 bases separated the two germline ends. This CDR3 has 18 residues. The CDR3 DNA is TGTGCCAGCTCACCACCCGGCGCAGCCTACAGGAACACCGGGGAGCTGTTTTTT. Its translation is CASSPPGAAYRNTGELFF. Looking up the rest from reference TRBV18 and TRBJ2-2 gives the full variable domain: NAGVMQNPRHLVRRRGQEARLRCSPMKGHSHVYWYRQLPEEGLKFMVYLQKENIIDESGMPKERFSAEFPKEGPSILRIQQVVRGDSAAYFCASSPPGAAYRNTGELFFGEGSRLTVL.

The chain recombines TRBV19 with TRBJ2-1; possibly TRBD1 for D (7 bases). The ends were cut back, 3 bases at V and 0 bases at J, with 12 bases in the middle. Per the germline V gene, CDR1 is LNHDA and CDR2 is SQIVND (reference sequence). CDR3 length equals 16 residues. Written as DNA, the CDR3 is TGTGCCAGTAGTATGGAGGGGGCAAGCTCCTACAATGAGCAGTTCTTC. Translating it yields CASSMEGASSYNEQFF.

The genes are TRBV19 and TRBJ1-2, with D possibly being TRBD1 (6 bases). V lost 7 bases and J lost 7, with 10 bases in between. Germline CDR1 is LNHDA and CDR2 is SQIVND (reference sequence). The CDR3 is made up of 11 amino acids. The CDR3 spells CASTEGGGYTF. The CDR3 nucleotides read TGTGCCAGTACCGAAGGGGGTGGCTACACCTTC.

The rearrangement links TRBV28 to TRBJ2-5; 15 nucleotides agree with TRBD2. V trimming: 6 bases; J trimming: 3 bases; junction bases outside the gene matches: 5. Germline loops: CDR1 MDHEN, CDR2 SYDVKM. CDR3 length: 16 amino acids. Here the CDR3 DNA reads TGTGCCAGCAGAAAAGGACTAGCGGGAGGGGAAGAGACCCAGTACTTC. Translating gives CASRKGLAGGEETQYF. Filled out from reference TRBV28 and TRBJ2-5, the complete variable domain reads DVKVTQSSRYLVKRTGEKVFLECVQDMDHENMFWYRQDPGLGLRLIYFSYDVKMKEKGDIPEGYSVSREKKERFSLILESASTNQTSMYLCASRKGLAGGEETQYFGPGTRLLVL.